These 23 T cell receptor beta chains were all obtained from the same sample, sequenced in a study of T cell changes during pregnancy in multiple sclerosis. The assay was immunoSEQ multiplex PCR, and TCRdb's table has in-frame clones only and misses some. The table includes tens of thousands of clones, just over 90% detected once. The sample in question was CD4+ T cells from peripheral blood mononuclear cells, obtained after pregnancy. The receptors here all came from a female donor with multiple sclerosis, enrolled in a pregnancy study.

J is TRBJ2-7 and V is TRBV5-4, with D tentatively TRBD2 (6 bases). From germline, CDR1 is SGHNT and CDR2 YYREEE (reference sequence). V lost 4 bases to trimming and J lost 0 bases, with 20 bases between them. The length of the CDR3 is 17 residues. CDR3 loop: CASSPGGNGGSSYEQYF. The CDR3 region has the DNA TGTGCCAGCAGCCCTGGGGGGAATGGCGGCAGCTCCTACGAGCAGTACTTC.

V gene TRBV7-6 combines with J gene TRBJ2-7; TRBD1 is a possible D gene (5 bases). V shed 5 bases and J shed 3 bases, with 17 bases lying between them. The germline V gene encodes CDR1 SGHVS and CDR2 FNYEAQ. The CDR3 is 15 amino acids. CDR3 bases: TGTGCCAGCAGCCCGAGACAGACAGCCATCTACGAGCAGTACTTC. Encoded protein: CASSPRQTAIYEQYF.

The DNA of the CDR3 is TGTGCCAGCAGCGACAGGGGAACCCCTAACACTGAAGCTTTCTTT. As protein: CASSDRGTPNTEAFF. This chain uses TRBV2 with TRBJ1-1; 8 nucleotides agree with TRBD1. CDR3 length equals 15 residues. In germline, CDR1 is SNHLY, CDR2 FYNNEI. V lost 6 bases, J lost 2 bases, and 8 bases stayed unmatched.

The V call is TRBV29-1, the J call TRBJ2-7; 8 bases align to TRBD1. In germline, CDR1 is SQVTM, CDR2 ANQGSEA. Trimming took 2 bases from V and 3 from J; bases not matched to a gene: 3. This CDR3 contains 13 residues. The CDR3, as DNA: TGCAGCGTTGAATCCGGACAGGGCTACGAGCAGTACTTC. It specifies CSVESGQGYEQYF.

The rearrangement joins TRBV27 to TRBJ1-2; 9 nucleotides line up with TRBD1. CDR3 size: 14 residues. Unmatched junction bases numbered 3, after V lost 0 bases and J lost 7 bases. Per germline, CDR1 MNHEY and CDR2 SMNVEV (reference sequence). The CDR3 nucleotides read TGTGCCAGCAGTTTATCGGGACAGGGAAGTGGCTACACCTTC. Protein sequence: CASSLSGQGSGYTF.

This chain links TRBV10-1 with TRBJ2-5; TRBD2 is a possible D gene (5 bases). Germline loops: CDR1 WNHNN, CDR2 SYGVQD (reference sequence). Deletions cut 3 bases from V and 5 bases from J, with 16 bases between. The CDR3 contains 15 residues. CDR3 sequence reads: CASSDGGRVGETQYF. Here the CDR3 DNA reads TGCGCCAGCAGTGATGGAGGCCGGGTGGGCGAGACCCAGTACTTC.

This clone showed up just a few times. This sequence joins TRBV6-5 and TRBJ1-1, with D hard to call. Germline values: CDR1 MNHEY, CDR2 SVGAGI. The CDR3 is 11 residues long. The V gene lost 3 bases and the J gene lost 8 bases, with 7 bases spanning the gap. The CDR3 DNA reads as TGTGCCAGCAGTTATTGGCGGGAAGCTTTCTTT. Encoded protein: CASSYWREAFF.

The genes are TRBV2 and TRBJ2-1, with 8 bases identical to TRBD2. Germline loops: CDR1 SNHLY, CDR2 FYNNEI. V lost 9 bases, J lost 0 bases, and 10 bases stayed unmatched. The CDR3 has 16 amino acids. CDR3 residues: CASQGLAGRSYNEQFF. CDR3 DNA: TGTGCCAGTCAGGGGTTAGCGGGACGCTCCTACAATGAGCAGTTCTTC.

The V gene is TRBV11-3, the J gene TRBJ1-1, with D tentatively TRBD1 (6 bases). Per the germline V gene, CDR1 is SGHNT and CDR2 is YENEEA. V lost 10 bases, J lost 3 bases, and 15 bases lay in between. This CDR3 region has 13 residues. CDR3 sequence reads: CATGGRWDTEAFF. DNA of the CDR3: TGTGCCACCGGGGGGCGTTGGGACACTGAAGCTTTCTTT.

This sequence joins TRBV28 and TRBJ1-2, with D perhaps TRBD1 (6 bases). V was trimmed by 4 bases and J by 7 bases, leaving 22 bases between them. The CDR3 has 16 amino acids. Germline CDR1 MDHEN, CDR2 SYDVKM. The CDR3 DNA follows: TGTGCCAGCAGTTCCCCTCAGTTACAGGGAGGGGGTGGCTACACCTTC. Translated: CASSSPQLQGGGGYTF.

This chain links TRBV5-1 with TRBJ2-7; perhaps TRBD1 as D (6 bases). Per the germline V gene, CDR1 is SGHRS and CDR2 is YFSETQ. The CDR3 consists of 14 residues. V gave up 0 bases and J gave up 2 bases, with 9 bases separating them. The CDR3 loop reads CASSLGQATYEQYF. The CDR3 bases are TGCGCCAGCAGCTTGGGACAGGCGACCTACGAGCAGTACTTC.

The rearrangement links TRBV5-1 to TRBJ2-1, with 8 bases identical to TRBD2. The V gene's germline CDR1 is SGHRS and CDR2 YFSETQ. The CDR3 spans 15 residues. V was pared by 4 bases and J by 6 bases, with 9 bases of the junction left unmatched. The CDR3 loop reads CASSPREGGGNEQFF. The CDR3 nucleotides are TGCGCCAGCAGCCCCCGGGAGGGTGGTGGCAATGAGCAGTTCTTC.

V gene TRBV28 combines with J gene TRBJ1-2, with D hard to call. The CDR3 extends over 16 amino acids. Germline lookup yields CDR1 MDHEN and CDR2 SYDVKM. Between the trimmed V and J ends, which lost 2 bases and 0 bases, there was a span of 13 bases. For the CDR3, the DNA is TGTGCCAGCAGTTTAGTGACCAGGAAGTCTAACTATGGCTACACCTTC. This gives the protein CASSLVTRKSNYGYTF.

The rearrangement joins TRBV9 to TRBJ2-3; TRBD2 matches at 14 bases. V gave up 0 bases and J gave up 5 bases; unmatched junction bases: 2. The CDR3 is made up of 16 amino acids. The germline CDR1 and CDR2 sequences are SGDLS and YYNGEE. CDR3 sequence (DNA): TGTGCCAGCAGCGTAGGGGGACTAGCGGGAGTAGATACGCAGTATTTT. As protein: CASSVGGLAGVDTQYF.

The chain combines TRBV19 with TRBJ1-1; the D is unclear. CDR1 and CDR2 (germline): LNHDA, SQIVND (reference sequence). V was pared by 5 bases and J by 1 base, with 14 bases between. The CDR3 consists of 15 residues. In DNA form, the CDR3 reads TGTGCCAGTAGTCCAAACTTGGAGTGGAACACTGAAGCTTTCTTT. This translates into CASSPNLEWNTEAFF. Based on the CDR3 plus reference TRBV19 and TRBJ1-1, the full variable domain is DGGITQSPKYLFRKEGQNVTLSCEQNLNHDAMYWYRQDPGQGLRLIYYSQIVNDFQKGDIAEGYSVSREKKESFPLTVTSAQKNPTAFYLCASSPNLEWNTEAFFGQGTRLTVV.

The rearrangement links TRBV5-1 to TRBJ1-5; D ambiguous. The CDR3 consists of 15 residues. CDR1 SGHRS and CDR2 YFSETQ come from the germline V gene. Trimming removed 0 bases at V and 1 base at J, with 8 bases between. CDR3 region: CASSLDSQSNQPQHF. The DNA of the CDR3 is TGCGCCAGCAGCTTGGACAGCCAAAGCAATCAGCCCCAGCATTTT.

This clone was counted between two and nine times. The chain recombines TRBV11-2 with TRBJ2-2; 12 bases are a match to TRBD2. V shed 2 bases, J shed 8 bases, and the junction held 0 bases outside the gene matches. CDR3 length: 14 residues. Germline loops: CDR1 SGHAT, CDR2 FQNNGV. The CDR3 DNA is TGTGCCAGCAGCTTAACTAGCGGGAGGGGGGAGCTGTTTTTT. This codes for CASSLTSGRGELFF.

The chain joins TRBV4-1 to TRBJ2-3; tentatively, D is TRBD2 (6 bases). CDR1 MGHRA and CDR2 YSYEKL come from the germline V gene. The CDR3 runs to 17 residues. V gave up 0 bases and J gave up 2 bases, with 15 bases separating them. CDR3 region: CASSQETRDFNTDTQYF. In DNA, the CDR3 is TGCGCCAGCAGCCAAGAAACCCGGGACTTCAACACAGATACGCAGTATTTT.

V gene TRBV4-1 combines with J gene TRBJ2-7; D may be TRBD1 (6 bases). Germline CDR1 MGHRA, CDR2 YSYEKL. V lost 1 base to trimming and J lost 7 bases, with 8 bases between them. CDR3 length equals 12 residues. CDR3: CASSQVTGEQYF. In DNA form, the CDR3 reads TGCGCCAGCAGCCAAGTGACAGGAGAGCAGTACTTC.

The chain is built from TRBV7-3 and TRBJ1-2; D is unresolved. The length of the CDR3 is 13 residues. V was shortened by 3 bases and J by 8 bases, with 13 bases between the two germline ends. CDR1 and CDR2 from the germline V gene are SGHTA and FQGTGA. Written as DNA, the CDR3 is TGTGCCAGCAGCTTTGACTCCAAGGCGGGCTACACCTTC. Its translation is CASSFDSKAGYTF.

J is TRBJ2-1 and V is TRBV6-1, with D possibly being TRBD2 (6 bases). The V gene lost 4 bases and the J gene lost 0 bases, with 16 bases spanning the gap. The CDR3 extends over 17 amino acids. Germline CDR1 and CDR2: MNHNS and SASEGT. The CDR3 loop is CASSVGLNPSSYNEQFF. Written as DNA, the CDR3 is TGTGCCAGCAGTGTTGGACTAAACCCTAGCTCCTACAATGAGCAGTTCTTC.

This chain joins TRBV19 and TRBJ2-1, with D tentatively TRBD1 (7 bases). V lost 6 bases to trimming and J lost 8 bases, with 14 bases between them. The V gene's germline CDR1 is LNHDA and CDR2 SQIVND (reference sequence). CDR3 length: 13 amino acids. The CDR3 protein is CASRRSGGHEQFF. The CDR3 DNA is TGTGCCAGTAGGAGGTCAGGGGGGCATGAGCAGTTCTTC.

This chain uses TRBV5-1 with TRBJ2-7, with D tentatively TRBD2 (6 bases). CDR3 length: 15 residues. Between the trimmed V and J ends, which lost 4 bases and 0 bases, there was a span of 14 bases. Per germline, CDR1 SGHRS and CDR2 YFSETQ. CDR3 loop: CASSPGAGTSYEQYF. The CDR3 DNA is TGCGCCAGCAGCCCCGGGGCGGGGACCTCCTACGAGCAGTACTTC.